The clone carrying this TCR beta chain came up a few times. The antigen is unknown. The gene symbols are mouse symbols. From the germline J gene comes the end of the CDR3, since the read stops 4 residues before it. cDNA prepared by RNA extraction and subsequent reverse transcription served as the template for sequencing. Generated by immunoSEQ multiplex PCR, the TCRdb table keeps only in-frame clones and is missing some. The sample is made up of about 270,000 clones, none counted only once. The sample comes from a study of CD8+ T cells in alopecia areata. Study-level background: It was approximately 6-10-week-old female C3H/HeJ mice that received skin from roughly 6-12-month-old C3H/HeJ graft donors with spontaneous alopecia. Study-level findings and limits: Clarity of TCR sharing across patients fell short of that in mice, possibly HLA-related. Lesional scalp exceeded normal scalp in clonality, especially in alopecia totalis/universalis. Normal-skin resident alphabeta T cells also appear among scalp sample sequences.

Sorting relied on CD4, CD8alpha, NKG2D, NKG2ACE and other markers applied to pooled cutaneous lymph node cells. CDR1 and CDR2 from the germline V gene are GKSSPN and SITVG. V was pared by 0 bases and J by 5 bases, with 11 bases between. This CDR3 contains 14 residues. The chain uses TRBV31 and TRBJ2-1; a weak D match, TRBD2 (7 bases). Sample: CD4+ T cells sorted from a lymph node. The sequence derives from a C3H/HeJ mouse with alopecia areata. MHC haplotype of the strain: H2-k. The CDR3 sequence: CAWSLAGGNAEQFF. Partial CDR3 DNA: TGTGCCTGGAGTCTAGCTGGGGGCAATGCT.